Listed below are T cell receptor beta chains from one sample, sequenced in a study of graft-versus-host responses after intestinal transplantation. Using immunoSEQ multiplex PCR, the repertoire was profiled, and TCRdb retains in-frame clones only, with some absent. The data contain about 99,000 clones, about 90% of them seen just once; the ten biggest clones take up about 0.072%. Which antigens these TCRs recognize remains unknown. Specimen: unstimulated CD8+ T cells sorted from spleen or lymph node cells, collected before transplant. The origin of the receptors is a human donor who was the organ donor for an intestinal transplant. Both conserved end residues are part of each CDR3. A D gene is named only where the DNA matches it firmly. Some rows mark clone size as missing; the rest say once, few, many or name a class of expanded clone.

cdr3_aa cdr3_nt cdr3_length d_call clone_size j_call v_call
CATSTWGAADYNEQFF TGTGCCACCAGCACCTGGGGAGCGGCAGATTACAATGAGCAGTTCTTC 16 - - TRBJ2-1 TRBV15
CASSFSYEQYF TGCGCCAGCAGCTTCTCCTACGAGCAGTACTTC 11 - - TRBJ2-7 TRBV10-2
CASTITSGYYNEQFF TGTGCCAGCACCATAACTAGCGGGTACTACAATGAGCAGTTCTTC 15 TRBD2 - TRBJ2-1 TRBV7-8
CASSERDRGSEKLFF TGTGCCAGCAGTGAACGGGACAGGGGGAGTGAAAAACTGTTTTTT 15 TRBD1 - TRBJ1-4 TRBV6-1
CASSLQVTGDEAFF TGTGCCAGCAGCTTGCAAGTCACAGGTGACGAAGCTTTCTTT 14 - - TRBJ1-1 TRBV5-5
CASSWGAYEQYF TGTGCCAGCAGTTGGGGCGCCTACGAGCAGTACTTC 12 - once TRBJ2-7 TRBV28
CASSLPPQGAPDNEQFF TGTGCCAGCAGCTTACCCCCTCAGGGGGCGCCCGACAATGAGCAGTTCTTC 17 TRBD1 - TRBJ2-1 TRBV11-3
CSAGQGTLYTF TGCAGTGCGGGACAGGGCACCCTCTACACCTTC 11 TRBD1 - TRBJ1-2 TRBV20-1
CASSQQGQPQHF TGTGCCAGCAGTCAACAGGGGCAGCCCCAGCATTTT 12 TRBD1 once TRBJ1-5 TRBV27
CASSLWDFHEQYF TGTGCCAGCAGCTTGTGGGACTTCCACGAGCAGTACTTC 13 - - TRBJ2-7 TRBV11-2
CASSFLAVPSTDTQYF TGTGCCAGCAGTTTCCTCGCGGTGCCTAGCACAGATACGCAGTATTTT 16 - - TRBJ2-3 TRBV27
CSVERRQGTYVQYF TGCAGCGTTGAGAGGCGACAGGGGACCTACGTGCAGTACTTC 14 TRBD1 few TRBJ2-7 TRBV29-1
CAWSAGIAATQYF TGTGCCTGGAGTGCCGGGATAGCTGCGACCCAGTACTTC 13 - - TRBJ2-5 TRBV30
CASSQETGCGCQPQHF TGTGCCAGCAGCCAAGAGACAGGGTGCGGATGCCAGCCCCAGCATTTT 16 TRBD1 - TRBJ1-5 TRBV4-2
CASSAPGSRGDWNTEAFF TGTGCCAGCAGTGCCCCGGGGAGCAGGGGGGATTGGAACACTGAAGCTTTCTTT 18 TRBD1 - TRBJ1-1 TRBV6-1
CASSLGLTSPDTQYF TGCGCCAGCAGCCTTGGACTGACCTCCCCAGATACGCAGTATTTT 15 - - TRBJ2-3 TRBV4-1
CASRASVASGRDGQFF TGTGCCAGCAGGGCTTCGGTCGCCAGCGGGAGGGACGGGCAGTTCTTC 16 TRBD2 - TRBJ2-1 TRBV6-6
CASSHTSGGVYEQYF TGTGCCAGCAGCCATACTAGCGGGGGGGTCTACGAGCAGTACTTC 15 TRBD2 - TRBJ2-7 TRBV11-2
CASSLARRGVRNTEAFF TGTGCCAGCAGTTTAGCGCGCAGGGGGGTTCGGAACACTGAAGCTTTCTTT 17 TRBD1 - TRBJ1-1 TRBV28
CASSVDGTGAEKLFF TGTGCCAGCAGCGTAGATGGGACAGGGGCTGAAAAACTGTTTTTT 15 TRBD1 - TRBJ1-4 TRBV9
CASSLGAGWFTDTQYF TGTGCCAGCAGCTTAGGGGCCGGGTGGTTTACAGATACGCAGTATTTT 16 - - TRBJ2-3 TRBV7-3
CASSLKSGRIQVTHNSSVNEQFF TGTGCCAGCAGCTTAAAGTCGGGGCGGATACAGGTGACCCATAATTCTAGCGTCAATGAGCAGTTCTTC 23 - - TRBJ2-1 TRBV7-3